The 3 T cell receptor beta chains given below trace back to one sample, sequenced in a study of regulatory T cells in long-lasting Graves disease. Sample time point: newly diagnosed GD, antithyroid drugs for less than 3 months. There was RNA extracted from PBMCs, and the TCR library was made from it. Library construction for TCR beta used iRepertoire HTBI primers and Arm-PCR of CDR3 regions. One entry per CDR3 protein results from TCRdb running MiXCR on the multiplex PCR reads. The sample lists roughly 220,000 distinct CDR3 sequences; around 19% were seen once. The sample consisted of peripheral blood mononuclear cells (PBMCs), taken at new diagnosis, from a patient treated with antithyroid drugs. These receptors all stem from a female donor with Graves disease.

This clonotype was counted between two and nine times. The chain couples TRBV5-4 to TRBJ1-6; D is undetermined. Trimming left V 1 base short and J 8 bases short, with 4 bases between. The CDR3 covers 12 residues. The germline gives CDR1 SGHNT, CDR2 YYREEE (reference sequence). The CDR3 DNA sequence: TGTGCCAGCAGCTTGTTAGATTCACCCCTCCACTTT. Translating gives CASSLLDSPLHF.

The chain recombines TRBV6-2 or TRBV6-3 with TRBJ2-3, with no clear D. The CDR3 is 16 residues long. Germline lookup yields CDR1 MNHEY and CDR2 SVGEGT. The ends were cut back, 0 bases at V and 2 bases at J, with 12 bases in the middle. CDR3 in DNA: TGTGCCAGCAGTTACTCGAAGGAATACAACACAGATACGCAGTATTTT. Protein sequence: CASSYSKEYNTDTQYF.

Concerning this clonotype itself: It may be a read error: a sequence one base away is much more abundant. The chain couples TRBV29-1 to TRBJ2-1; TRBD2 is a possible D gene (5 bases). CDR3 length: 13 amino acids. Germline loops: CDR1 SQVTM, CDR2 ANQGSEA. In DNA, the CDR3 is TGCAACGTTGGAGGTTCCAAGCAGGATGAGCAGTTCTTC. Translation: CNVGGSKQDEQFF.